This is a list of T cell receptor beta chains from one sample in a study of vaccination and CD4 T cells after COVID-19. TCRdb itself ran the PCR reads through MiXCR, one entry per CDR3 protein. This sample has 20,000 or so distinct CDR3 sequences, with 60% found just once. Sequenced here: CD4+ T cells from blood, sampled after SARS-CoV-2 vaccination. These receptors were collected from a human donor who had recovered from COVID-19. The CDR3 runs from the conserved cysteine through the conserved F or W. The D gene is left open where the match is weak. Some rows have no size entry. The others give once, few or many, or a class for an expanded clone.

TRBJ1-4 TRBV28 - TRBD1 CASSPGQGEKLFF TGTGCCAGCAGCCCGGGACAGGGGGAAAAACTGTTTTTT
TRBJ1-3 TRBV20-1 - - CSASPSSWGTIYF TGCAGTGCTAGCCCATCAAGTTGGGGCACCATATATTTT
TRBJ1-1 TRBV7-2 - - CASSAQGGWLEAFF TGTGCCAGCAGCGCACAGGGAGGGTGGTTAGAAGCTTTCTTT
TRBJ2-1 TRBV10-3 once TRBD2 CAISETSGSVSEQFF TGTGCCATCAGTGAGACTAGCGGGAGTGTTAGTGAGCAGTTCTTC
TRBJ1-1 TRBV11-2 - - CASSPSGRGLNTEAFF TGTGCCAGCAGCCCCAGCGGCCGGGGCCTGAACACTGAAGCTTTCTTT
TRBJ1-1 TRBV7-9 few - CASSISGGVAEAFF TGTGCCAGCAGCATTAGCGGGGGGGTGGCTGAAGCTTTCTTT
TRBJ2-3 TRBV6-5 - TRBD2 CASSSLAGLTDTQYF TGTGCCAGCAGTTCACTAGCGGGCCTCACAGATACGCAGTATTTT
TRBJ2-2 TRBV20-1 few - CSARDSRKDTGELFF TGCAGTGCTAGAGATTCCCGGAAAGACACCGGGGAGCTGTTTTTT
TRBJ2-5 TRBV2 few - CASSESRSQETQYF TGTGCCAGCAGTGAAAGCCGGAGCCAAGAGACCCAGTACTTC
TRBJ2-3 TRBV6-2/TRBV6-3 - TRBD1 CASSKPGQNTDTQYF TGTGCCAGCAGTAAACCGGGACAGAACACAGATACGCAGTATTTT
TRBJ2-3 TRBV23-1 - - CASSQGRQEARDTQYF TGCGCCAGCAGTCAAGGCCGGCAGGAGGCCAGGGATACGCAGTATTTT
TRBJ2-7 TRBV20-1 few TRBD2 CSARNSGRDTYEQYF TGCAGTGCTAGGAATAGCGGGAGGGATACCTACGAGCAGTACTTC
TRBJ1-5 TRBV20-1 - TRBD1 CSASKSRDRVGQPQHF TGCAGTGCTAGCAAGTCCCGGGACAGGGTTGGGCAGCCCCAGCATTTT
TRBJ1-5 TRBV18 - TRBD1 CASSYGTDNQPQHF TGTGCCAGCTCGTACGGGACAGACAATCAGCCCCAGCATTTT
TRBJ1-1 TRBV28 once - CASRGRVSNTEAFF TGTGCCAGCAGGGGTCGGGTTTCGAACACTGAAGCTTTCTTT
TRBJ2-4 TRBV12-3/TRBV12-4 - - CASSLGRLAKNIQYF TGTGCCAGCAGTTTAGGTCGGCTAGCCAAAAACATTCAGTACTTC
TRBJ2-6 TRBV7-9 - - CASSGKRVGSSGANVLTF TGTGCCAGCTCGGGCAAGCGGGTGGGAAGCTCTGGGGCCAACGTCCTGACTTTC
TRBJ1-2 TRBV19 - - CASSLGGADYGYTF TGTGCCAGTAGCCTGGGGGGGGCTGACTATGGCTACACCTTC
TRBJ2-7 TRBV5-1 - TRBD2 CASSPGLAYEQYF TGCGCCAGCAGCCCGGGACTAGCCTACGAGCAGTACTTC
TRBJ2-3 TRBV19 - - CASSIRSSDLSDTQYF TGTGCCAGTAGTATCCGGTCGAGCGATTTATCAGATACGCAGTATTTT
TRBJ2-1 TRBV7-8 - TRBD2 CASRRTSGTSYNEQFF TGTGCCAGCAGGAGGACTAGCGGAACGTCCTACAATGAGCAGTTCTTC
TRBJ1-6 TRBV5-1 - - CASSLAGSSYNSPLHF TGCGCCAGCAGCTTGGCCGGGAGCTCCTATAATTCACCCCTCCACTTT
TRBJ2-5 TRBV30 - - CAWSAQRETQYF TGTGCCTGGAGTGCACAACGTGAGACCCAGTACTTC
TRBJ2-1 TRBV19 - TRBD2 CASSIGTSSWINEQFF TGTGCCAGTAGTATAGGGACTAGCTCCTGGATAAATGAGCAGTTCTTC
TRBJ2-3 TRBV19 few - CASSTSRRGTQYF TGTGCCAGTAGTACCTCCCGGAGGGGGACGCAGTATTTT
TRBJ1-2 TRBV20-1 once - CSAAVSYGYTF TGCAGTGCGGCCGTAAGCTATGGCTACACCTTC
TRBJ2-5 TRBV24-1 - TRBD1 CATSEDRGQETQYF TGTGCCACCAGTGAGGACAGGGGGCAAGAGACCCAGTACTTC
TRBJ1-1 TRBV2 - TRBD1 CAIQTGLNTEAFF TGTGCCATTCAGACAGGGCTGAACACTGAAGCTTTCTTT
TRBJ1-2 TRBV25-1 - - CASSLSGSGGLGYTF TGTGCCAGCAGTTTATCTGGTTCTGGGGGGCTAGGCTACACCTTC
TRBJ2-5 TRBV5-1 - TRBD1 CASSLAGTGGQETQYF TGCGCCAGCAGCTTGGCCGGGACAGGGGGCCAAGAGACCCAGTACTTC
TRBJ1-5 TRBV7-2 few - CASSLTGIMPQHF TGTGCCAGCAGCTTAACGGGGATCATGCCCCAGCATTTT
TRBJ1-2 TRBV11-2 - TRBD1 CASSQGVDYGYTF TGTGCCAGCAGCCAGGGGGTTGACTATGGCTACACCTTC
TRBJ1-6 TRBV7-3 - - CASSLKGTYNSPLHF TGTGCCAGCAGCTTAAAAGGGACCTATAATTCACCCCTCCACTTT
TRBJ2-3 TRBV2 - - CASSERGTDTQYF TGTGCCAGCAGTGAGCGGGGTACAGATACGCAGTATTTT
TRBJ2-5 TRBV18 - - CASSPGAGKETQYF TGTGCCAGCTCACCAGGCGCCGGGAAGGAGACCCAGTACTTC
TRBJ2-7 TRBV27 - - CASSSYSNEQYF TGTGCCAGCAGTTCCTACTCCAACGAGCAGTACTTC
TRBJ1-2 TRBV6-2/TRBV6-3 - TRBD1 CASREPGQEHGYTF TGTGCCAGCAGAGAGCCGGGACAGGAGCATGGCTACACCTTC
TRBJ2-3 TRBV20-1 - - CSAQGGYRVSTDTQYF TGCAGTGCTCAGGGGGGTTACAGGGTTTCAACAGATACGCAGTATTTT
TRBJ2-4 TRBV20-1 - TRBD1 CSARAGQGARGAKNIQYF TGCAGTGCTAGAGCGGGACAGGGGGCGAGGGGGGCCAAAAACATTCAGTACTTC
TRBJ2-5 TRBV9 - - CASGEETQYF TGTGCCAGCGGAGAGGAGACCCAGTACTTC
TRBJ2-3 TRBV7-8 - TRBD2 CASSSYSGRAPTDTQYF TGTGCCAGCAGCTCCTATAGCGGGAGGGCCCCCACAGATACGCAGTATTTT
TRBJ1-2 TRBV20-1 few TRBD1 CSATPRRTGAYYGYTF TGCAGTGCTACGCCAAGGAGGACAGGCGCATACTATGGCTACACCTTC
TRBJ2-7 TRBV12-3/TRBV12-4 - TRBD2 CASSPTSGFSYEQYF TGTGCCAGCAGCCCCACTAGCGGATTCTCCTACGAGCAGTACTTC
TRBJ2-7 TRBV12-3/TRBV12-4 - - CASSLDRILYF TGTGCCAGCAGTTTGGACCGGATCCTGTACTTC
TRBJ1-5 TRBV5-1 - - CASSQDPNQPQHF TGCGCCAGCAGCCAGGACCCAAATCAGCCCCAGCATTTT
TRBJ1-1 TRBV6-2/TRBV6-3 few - CASSYSYRTANTEAFF TGTGCCAGCAGTTACTCGTACCGGACGGCGAACACTGAAGCTTTCTTT
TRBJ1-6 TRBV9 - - CASSVYRANSPLHF TGTGCCAGCAGCGTATACAGGGCTAATTCACCCCTCCACTTT
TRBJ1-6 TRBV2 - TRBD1 CASSPQGVTNSPLHF TGTGCCAGCAGCCCCCAGGGGGTGACAAATTCACCCCTCCACTTT
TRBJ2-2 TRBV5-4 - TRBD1 CATRDRVANTGELFF TGTGCCACCCGGGACAGGGTCGCGAACACCGGGGAGCTGTTTTTT
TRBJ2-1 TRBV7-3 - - CASSLIPGASYNEQFF TGTGCCAGCAGCTTAATCCCAGGGGCCTCCTACAATGAGCAGTTCTTC